This TCR beta chain emerged from a study of T cell repertoires in cytomegalovirus infection. Study overall: It can be stated that public TCR beta signatures indicated CMV infection as well as a matching HLA type.

General study findings and limits: CMV-specific TCR beta clonotypes restricted by HLA-C were the ones dominating the ex vivo response. Summed frequency of shared TCR beta families picked out CMV carriers who also had the relevant HLA.

Using its own MiXCR run on the reads, TCRdb lists one record per CDR3 protein. The profile shows 150,000 to 200,000 distinct CDR3 sequences, approximately 28% of them singletons. Germline CDR1 reads SGHKS; CDR2 reads YYEKEE (reference sequence). The V gene lost 0 bases and the J gene lost 0 bases, with 12 bases spanning the gap. This CDR3 comprises 16 residues. In regard to this clonotype: The target antigen is unknown.

This receptor was identified in a human donor in good health (CMV status not recorded). Some clones in this sample may be carry-over from other donors' samples. The J gene is TRBJ1-1, the V gene TRBV5-5, with D uncertain. Sequencing used PBMCs. CDR3 protein: CASSLGVGRVNTEAFF. DNA of the CDR3: TGTGCCAGCAGCTTGGGAGTGGGAAGGGTGAACACTGAAGCTTTCTTT.